The 27 T cell receptor beta chains below all came from one sample that was sequenced in a study of patients and donors after allogeneic stem cell transplantation. MiXCR, run by TCRdb on the RT-PCR reads, gives a single entry per CDR3 protein. The sample carries approximately 170,000 distinct CDR3 sequences, about 24% recorded once. The sequenced material came from blood, either unsorted or a sorted T cell fraction (not recorded which). The receptors derive from a human donor who was either an allogeneic HSCT recipient or a stem cell or donor lymphocyte infusion donor (not recorded which). It is not recorded whose cells these are; they may come from a transplant donor.

The rearrangement joins TRBV15 to TRBJ2-1, with D tentatively TRBD1 (5 bases). The CDR3 contains 17 residues. Trimming cost V 1 base and J 8 bases, with 21 bases left between them. CDR1 is LNHNV, CDR2 YYDKDF, per germline (reference sequence). CDR3 nucleotide sequence: TGTGCCACCAGCAGAGGATTGACAGTGATTATCGGCGATGAGCAGTTCTTC. This sequence encodes CATSRGLTVIIGDEQFF.

This chain joins TRBV18 and TRBJ1-2, with D hard to call. The V and J ends lost 3 bases and 3 bases respectively, with 8 bases between them. The CDR3 totals 13 residues. In germline, CDR1 is KGHSH, CDR2 LQKENI. The CDR3 coding sequence is TGTGCCAGCTCACCGGACTCTGACTATGGCTACACCTTC. Translation gives CASSPDSDYGYTF.

This rearrangement joins TRBV5-1 to TRBJ2-3; 9 bases fit TRBD2. The CDR3 loop spans 15 amino acids. V lost 4 bases, J lost 6 bases, and 9 bases stayed unmatched. Germline CDR1 SGHRS, CDR2 YFSETQ. The DNA of the CDR3 is TGCGCCAGCAGCAGAGCGGGGGGCACCTTCGATACGCAGTATTTT. Its translation is CASSRAGGTFDTQYF.

The rearrangement uses TRBV10-2 and TRBJ2-2; D remains unclear. The CDR3 is made up of 12 amino acids. Trimming removed 5 bases from V and 5 bases from J, with 6 bases in between. Germline CDR1 and CDR2: WSHSY and SAAADI. DNA of the CDR3: TGCGCCAGCAGTAAGTGGACCGGGGAGCTGTTTTTT. Its protein is CASSKWTGELFF.

The chain links TRBV7-6 to TRBJ1-1; D is possibly TRBD1 (6 bases). CDR1 is SGHVS, CDR2 FNYEAQ, per germline. This CDR3 is 15 amino acids long. Trimming pared 3 bases from V and 5 bases from J, leaving 16 bases between. CDR3 DNA: TGTGCCAGCAGCTTCGCACAGGGTGGGGCAACTGAAGCTTTCTTT. It specifies CASSFAQGGATEAFF.

This chain connects TRBV20-1 to TRBJ2-1; 9 bases map to TRBD2. The germline CDR1 and CDR2 sequences are DFQATT and SNEGSKA (reference sequence). V lost 3 bases to trimming and J lost 5 bases; unmatched junction nucleotides: 2. The CDR3 extends over 13 amino acids. As DNA, the CDR3 is TGCAGTGCTAGTGGACTAGCGAACAATGAGCAGTTCTTC. The encoded protein is CSASGLANNEQFF.

This clonotype was detected a few times. V usage is TRBV12-3 or TRBV12-4 and J usage is TRBJ2-7; 8 nucleotides match TRBD2. The V segment lost 6 bases and the J segment 6 bases; nucleotides outside the gene matches: 13. This CDR3 comprises 15 residues. The CDR3 region has the DNA TGTGCCAGCAGCCATTCCCCCGGGGGGGCATCCGAGCAGTACTTC. Translation: CASSHSPGGASEQYF.

The rearrangement joins TRBV6-6 to TRBJ2-7; no firm D call. The CDR3 sequence is 14 residues long. CDR1 and CDR2 (germline): MNHNY, SVGAGI (reference sequence). Trimming left V 0 bases short and J 0 bases short, with 6 bases between. This CDR3 reads CASSYSQISYEQYF. DNA of the CDR3: TGTGCCAGCAGTTACTCTCAAATCTCCTACGAGCAGTACTTC.

This chain links TRBV6-5 with TRBJ2-5, with 12 positions matching TRBD2. Germline-derived CDR1 and CDR2 are MNHEY and SVGAGI. CDR3 size: 14 residues. With V trimmed by 5 bases and J by 4 bases, 2 bases remained unmatched. CDR3 nucleotides: TGTGCCAGCAGTGTACTAGCGGGAGGAGAGACCCAGTACTTC. Amino acid sequence: CASSVLAGGETQYF.

The chain recombines TRBV7-9 with TRBJ1-4; D not resolved. Germline CDR1 SEHNR, CDR2 FQNEAQ (reference sequence). The CDR3 spans 14 residues. Trimming took off 0 bases at V and 8 bases at J, with 10 bases between the two ends. As DNA, the CDR3 is TGTGCCAGCAGCTTAGCAGGGAGTGGGGAAAAACTGTTTTTT. Translated: CASSLAGSGEKLFF.

The rearrangement uses TRBV7-2 and TRBJ1-2, with a possible D match to TRBD1 (5 bases). Germline V lookup: CDR1 SGHTA, CDR2 FQGNSA. Trimming removed 8 bases at V and 2 bases at J, with 6 bases between. This CDR3 contains 11 residues. CDR3 amino acids: CASGGNYGYTF. The CDR3 coding sequence is TGTGCCAGCGGGGGGAACTATGGCTACACCTTC.

This clonotype has just a few counts. The chain joins TRBV20-1 to TRBJ2-4, with D possibly matching TRBD1 (6 bases). Germline values: CDR1 DFQATT, CDR2 SNEGSKA (reference sequence). The V and J ends lost 5 bases and 12 bases respectively, with 20 bases between them. There are 13 residues in the CDR3. The DNA of the CDR3 is TGCAGTGCTTTCCTGCCAAATCAGGGGCATCAGTACTTC. It yields the protein CSAFLPNQGHQYF.

This clonotype turned up a few times. In DNA, the CDR3 is TGTGCCAGCAGCTTCATCCCCGGGCCTAACTCTGGGGCCAACGTCCTGACTTTC. Protein sequence: CASSFIPGPNSGANVLTF. This sequence joins TRBV5-4 and TRBJ2-6, with D uncertain. Per germline, CDR1 SGHNT and CDR2 YYREEE (reference sequence). V was pared by 2 bases and J by 0 bases, with 15 bases between. The CDR3 runs 18 residues.

The V and J genes are TRBV29-1 and TRBJ1-2; 8 positions agree with TRBD1. The V segment lost 5 bases and the J segment 7 bases; nucleotides outside the gene matches: 21. Per the germline V gene, CDR1 is SQVTM and CDR2 is ANQGSEA. This CDR3 comprises 17 residues. The chain's CDR3 is CSVTWTGREDPYGGYTF. For the CDR3, the DNA is TGCAGCGTTACTTGGACAGGGAGGGAGGACCCCTATGGTGGCTACACCTTC.

This clonotype was counted a few times. This chain uses TRBV21-1 with TRBJ1-6. TRBV21-1 is noted as a pseudogene. This CDR3 has 19 amino acids. CDR3 region: CASSKITGREGKAYSPLHF. CDR3 DNA: TGTGCCAGCAGCAAGATAACCGGACGGGAGGGGAAGGCTTATTCACCCCTCCACTTT.

This sequence joins TRBV29-1 and TRBJ2-3, with 13 positions matching TRBD2. There are 15 residues in the CDR3. V trimming: 6 bases; J trimming: 5 bases; junction bases outside the gene matches: 8. Germline V gene data show CDR1 as SQVTM and CDR2 as ANQGSEA. The CDR3 loop is CSVKGLAGTRDTQYF. The CDR3 region has the DNA TGCAGCGTCAAGGGACTAGCGGGAACCCGAGATACGCAGTATTTT.

This clonotype was picked up a small number of times. This sequence joins TRBV27 and TRBJ2-1; 10 bases are a match to TRBD2. Germline lookup yields CDR1 MNHEY and CDR2 SMNVEV (reference sequence). The CDR3 length is 17 residues. J lost 6 bases, V lost 1 base, and 9 bases had no gene match. The CDR3 nucleotides are TGTGCCAGCAGTTTATGGGGAGCTAGCGGGGGATTCAATGAGCAGTTCTTC. Its protein is CASSLWGASGGFNEQFF.

This clonotype has only a few counts. The chain recombines TRBV7-2 with TRBJ1-6; D unclear. The V and J ends lost 5 bases and 0 bases respectively, with 11 bases between them. Germline CDR1 is SGHTA and CDR2 is FQGNSA. The CDR3 runs 16 residues. In DNA form, the CDR3 reads TGTGCCAGCAGCAAAAGGGAGAGCTCCTATAATTCACCCCTCCACTTT. Amino acids: CASSKRESSYNSPLHF.

This clonotype was recorded at least ten times. The chain links TRBV5-1 to TRBJ1-1; D gene ambiguous. V lost 3 bases and J lost 2, with 17 bases in between. Germline CDR1 is SGHRS and CDR2 is YFSETQ. The CDR3 consists of 16 residues. The CDR3 here is CASSSRSTVFNTEAFF. CDR3 nucleotide sequence: TGCGCCAGCAGCTCGCGGTCAACGGTTTTCAACACTGAAGCTTTCTTT.

This clonotype appeared a few times. The chain is built from TRBV25-1 and TRBJ2-7; no clear D. Germline-derived CDR1 and CDR2 are MGHDK and SYGVNS. Deletions cut 2 bases from V and 6 bases from J, with 14 bases between. This CDR3 comprises 14 residues. The CDR3: CASSEADLGGEQYF. CDR3 coding DNA: TGTGCCAGCAGTGAAGCCGACTTGGGTGGCGAGCAGTACTTC.

A few counts support this clonotype. The chain has TRBV12-3 or TRBV12-4 and TRBJ1-2; D uncertain. V dropped 8 bases and J dropped 8 bases, with 12 bases sitting between them. This CDR3 contains 11 residues. The CDR3 coding sequence is TGTGCCAGCCGAATGGGGATCGGCTACACCTTC. This gives the protein CASRMGIGYTF.

This clonotype was detected a few times. The rearrangement joins TRBV5-1 to TRBJ1-6; D gene uncertain. The V gene's germline CDR1 is SGHRS and CDR2 YFSETQ. CDR3 length: 16 amino acids. The germline V and J ends were trimmed by 4 bases and 1 base, with 12 bases remaining between them. The CDR3 DNA follows: TGCGCCAGCAGCGCCGACTGGGGATCCTATAATTCACCCCTCCACTTT. It codes for CASSADWGSYNSPLHF.

This clonotype turned up a few times. The V call is TRBV3-1, the J call TRBJ1-1; D not certain. This CDR3 is 15 amino acids long. The germline V gene has CDR1 LGHDT and CDR2 YNNKEL (reference sequence). Trimming took 0 bases from V and 3 from J, leaving 11 bases between them. The CDR3 DNA follows: TGTGCCAGCAGCCAAGAGGGCAGTGTGGACACTGAAGCTTTCTTT. Its translation: CASSQEGSVDTEAFF.

The genes are TRBV15 and TRBJ1-5; 8 nucleotides match TRBD1. J lost 4 bases, V lost 1 base, and 3 bases had no gene match. This CDR3 comprises 15 residues. Germline V gene sequence: CDR1 LNHNV, CDR2 YYDKDF (reference sequence). CDR3 DNA: TGTGCCACCAGCAGAGGACAGGGGTGGAATCAGCCCCAGCATTTT. Translating it yields CATSRGQGWNQPQHF.

The chain links TRBV30 to TRBJ2-7, with unresolved D. Germline V CDR1 and CDR2: GTSNPN, SVGIG (reference sequence). With 2 bases removed from V and 6 bases from J, the gap between germline ends came to 8 bases. The CDR3 totals 11 residues. The CDR3 reads CAWSSLGEQYF. The CDR3 DNA is TGTGCCTGGAGTTCACTCGGCGAGCAGTACTTC.

This clonotype came up a few times. This chain uses TRBV3-1 with TRBJ1-4; perhaps TRBD1 as D (5 bases). The V gene lost 1 base and the J gene lost 4 bases, with 16 bases spanning the gap. Germline assignment: CDR1 LGHDT and CDR2 YNNKEL (reference sequence). The CDR3 covers 17 residues. CDR3 bases: TGTGCCAGCAGCCAAGGTATTTCGGCGAGGGGTAATGAAAAACTGTTTTTT. It specifies CASSQGISARGNEKLFF.

V usage is TRBV28 and J usage is TRBJ2-1, with D perhaps TRBD1 (5 bases). The germline V and J ends were trimmed by 5 bases and 1 base, with 12 bases remaining between them. The CDR3 contains 15 residues. CDR1 is MDHEN, CDR2 SYDVKM, per germline. The CDR3 DNA reads as TGTGCCAGCAGTCCAGGGTTTAAATCCTACAATGAGCAGTTCTTC. It encodes CASSPGFKSYNEQFF.